Detailed here is one TCR beta chain. Its antigen remains unidentified. The germline V gene encodes CDR1 MGHRA and CDR2 YSYEKL. V shed 0 bases, J shed 2 bases, and the junction held 3 bases outside the gene matches. The CDR3 loop spans 15 amino acids. This specimen belongs to a study of cytomegalovirus exposure and HLA in healthy donors. The PCR ran on 60 Vbeta and 13 Jbeta primers. Using immunoSEQ multiplex PCR, the repertoire was profiled, and TCRdb retains in-frame clones only, with some absent. The profile shows about 72,000 clones, roughly 86% of them singletons. The study, taken as a whole, reports: In an earlier analysis, most TCR beta V segments were productive about 87% or about 30% of the time. The sole available immune exposure information was CMV serostatus.

Specimen: PBMCs. The sequence derives from a man between 18 and 29 years old in good health and CMV-seronegative. The V and J genes are TRBV4-1 and TRBJ2-7; 8 bases match TRBD1. The CDR3 spells CASSQEARGPYEQYF. The CDR3 DNA sequence: TGCGCCAGCAGCCAAGAAGCCAGGGGGCCCTACGAGCAGTACTTC.